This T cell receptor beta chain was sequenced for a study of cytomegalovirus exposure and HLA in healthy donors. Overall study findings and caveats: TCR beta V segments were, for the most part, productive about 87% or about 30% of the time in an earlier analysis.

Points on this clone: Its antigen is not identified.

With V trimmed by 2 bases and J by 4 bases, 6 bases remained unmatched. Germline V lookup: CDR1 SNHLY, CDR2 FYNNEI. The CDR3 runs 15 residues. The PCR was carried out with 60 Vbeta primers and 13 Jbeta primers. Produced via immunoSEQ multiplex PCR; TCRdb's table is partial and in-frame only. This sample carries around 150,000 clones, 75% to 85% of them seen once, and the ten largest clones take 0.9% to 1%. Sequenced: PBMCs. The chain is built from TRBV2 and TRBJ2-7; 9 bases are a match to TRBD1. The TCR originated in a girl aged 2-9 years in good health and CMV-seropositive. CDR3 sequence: CASSERTGERYEQYF. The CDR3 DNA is TGTGCCAGCAGTGAAAGGACAGGGGAGAGGTACGAGCAGTACTTC.